This TCR beta chain was observed in a study of cytotoxic CD8 clonotypes in ibrutinib-treated CLL. Study details: The patients, about a dozen relapsed/refractory and approximately 15 treatment-naive, included 17 who were IGHV unmutated. Study-level results: Pretreatment clonality was elevated relative to age-matched healthy donors and paralleled circulating CD8+ T-cell counts.

This CDR3 comprises 14 residues. The V gene's germline CDR1 is SGDLS and CDR2 YYNGEE. Trimming took 0 bases from V and 5 from J, leaving 11 bases between them. Notes on this clone: Its antigen is undetermined. This same CDR3 is encoded by further DNA sequences in the sample.

Using immunoSEQ multiplex PCR, the repertoire was profiled, and TCRdb retains in-frame clones only, with some absent. The sample records some 290,000 clones, roughly 85% being singletons. Sequenced material: PBMCs, taken before ibrutinib treatment. The chain recombines TRBV9 with TRBJ2-5; D may correspond to TRBD1 or TRBD2 (5 bases each). This TCR was recovered from a human donor with chronic lymphocytic leukemia. The CDR3 DNA follows: TGTGCCAGCAGCGTAGGGGGACGAAAGGAGACCCAGTACTTC. Its protein product is CASSVGGRKETQYF. Filled out from reference TRBV9 and TRBJ2-5, the complete variable domain reads DSGVTQTPKHLITATGQRVTLRCSPRSGDLSVYWYQQSLDQGLQFLIQYYNGEERAKGNILERFSAQQFPDLHSELNLSSLELGDSALYFCASSVGGRKETQYFGPGTRLLVL.